Below, 7 T cell receptor beta chains from the same sample are listed, as sequenced in a study of T cell changes during pregnancy in multiple sclerosis. Clones were sequenced by immunoSEQ multiplex PCR, and TCRdb holds only the in-frame ones, with some missing. Here the sample spans roughly 40,000 clones, about 91% being singletons. The specimen comprised CD4+ T cells from peripheral blood mononuclear cells, sampled after pregnancy. These receptors were obtained from a female donor in good health, enrolled as a control in a pregnancy study.

This chain uses TRBV29-1 with TRBJ2-7; TRBD1 agrees at 7 bases. This CDR3 has 16 amino acids. Trimming removed 1 base from V and 2 bases from J; junction bases left unmatched: 11. The germline gives CDR1 SQVTM, CDR2 ANQGSEA. This CDR3 is CSVEGDSKSLAYEQYF. In DNA form, the CDR3 reads TGCAGCGTTGAAGGGGACAGTAAGAGTCTAGCCTACGAGCAGTACTTC.

The J gene is TRBJ1-1, the V gene TRBV27, with D unclear. The germline V and J ends were trimmed by 7 bases and 0 bases, with 12 bases remaining between them. The germline V gene has CDR1 MNHEY and CDR2 SMNVEV (reference sequence). This CDR3 is 14 amino acids long. For the CDR3, the DNA is TGTGCCAGCACCCCGGGAGACCTGAACACTGAAGCTTTCTTT. Protein product: CASTPGDLNTEAFF.

This CDR3 is CASSPGQGNYGYTF. CDR3 bases: TGCGCCAGCAGCCCGGGACAGGGCAACTATGGCTACACCTTC. This chain links TRBV5-1 with TRBJ1-2, with 9 bases aligning to TRBD1. The V and J ends lost 4 bases and 2 bases, in that order; junction bases with no gene match: 3. Looked up from germline, CDR1 is SGHRS and CDR2 is YFSETQ. The CDR3 totals 14 residues.

The V gene is TRBV5-1, the J gene TRBJ2-3; D unresolved. Germline assignment: CDR1 SGHRS and CDR2 YFSETQ. The CDR3 is 14 residues long. Trimming left V 2 bases short and J 0 bases short, with 7 bases between. The CDR3 region has the DNA TGCGCCAGCAGCTTCGCGGATAGCACAGATACGCAGTATTTT. It yields the protein CASSFADSTDTQYF.

This chain uses TRBV6-5 with TRBJ1-2; D unclear. Germline-derived CDR1 and CDR2 are MNHEY and SVGAGI. This CDR3 is built from 14 residues. Trimming shortened V by 0 bases and J by 8 bases, and 13 bases separated the two germline ends. The CDR3 loop is CASSYSSDFQGYTF. The CDR3 bases are TGTGCCAGCAGTTACTCGTCGGACTTTCAAGGCTACACCTTC.

V is TRBV6-1 and J is TRBJ2-1; D might be TRBD2 (5 bases). Germline V gene sequence: CDR1 MNHNS, CDR2 SASEGT. There are 15 residues in the CDR3. V shed 1 base and J shed 3 bases, with 10 bases lying between them. The CDR3 nucleotides are TGTGCCAGCAGTGAAGTGGCCGGGGACTACAATGAGCAGTTCTTC. Protein sequence: CASSEVAGDYNEQFF.

V and J are TRBV6-5 and TRBJ2-3, with 7 bases that match TRBD2. The germline CDR1 and CDR2 sequences are MNHEY and SVGAGI. This CDR3 comprises 11 residues. The ends lost 6 bases at V and 9 bases at J; junction bases unmatched: 3. In DNA, the CDR3 is TGTGCCAGCAGCCTCGGGGGGACGCAGTATTTT. Protein: CASSLGGTQYF.